Listed below are T cell receptor beta chains from one sample, sequenced in a study of shared clonotypes between healthy human individuals. Clones were read by immunoSEQ multiplex PCR, and TCRdb kept only the in-frame ones, dropping some. The table shows about 560,000 clones, with around 81% occurring only once. Material for sequencing was PBMCs. The receptors were sampled from a woman between 40 and 55 years old in good health. Some clones in this sample may be carry-over from other donors' samples. Both conserved end residues are part of each CDR3. The D gene is left open where the match is weak.

D	V	J	CDR3
NA	TRBV6-1	TRBJ2-5	CASLRSGQETQYF
NA	TRBV5-4	TRBJ2-7	CASSFVRWDKSYEQYF
NA	TRBV7-9	TRBJ1-5	CASSLMSNQPQHF
NA	TRBV23-1	TRBJ1-2	CASSQPEYGYTF
NA	TRBV7-2	TRBJ1-4	CASSPVERYEKLFF
TRBD1	TRBV5-5	TRBJ2-7	CASSRTGQAVSYEQYF
NA	TRBV5-1	TRBJ1-1	CASSLGDGPTTEAFF
NA	TRBV6-5	TRBJ1-2	CASSRGQKVNYGYTF
TRBD1	TRBV11-2	TRBJ2-6	CASSRSQLIDRGRPYVLTF
TRBD1	TRBV7-7	TRBJ2-1	CASSAGTAAYNEQFF
TRBD2	TRBV27	TRBJ2-7	CASSWVGTSGSYEQYF
TRBD2	TRBV9	TRBJ2-1	CASSVGLADYNEQFF
TRBD1	TRBV19	TRBJ2-3	CASSTQGADTQYF
TRBD2	TRBV4-3	TRBJ2-7	CASSQESSGIGAYEQYF
NA	TRBV20-1	TRBJ1-4	CSAKEEKLFF
NA	TRBV9	TRBJ2-3	CASSPAGGRTDTQYF
TRBD1	TRBV5-1	TRBJ1-5	CASRPDRAGNQPQHF
NA	TRBV2	TRBJ2-7	CASNIRSSYEQYF
TRBD2	TRBV6-1	TRBJ2-3	CASATSEVADTQYF
NA	TRBV28	TRBJ2-1	CASSLLGAANEQFF
NA	TRBV7-2	TRBJ2-7	CASNDRAGGEQYF
TRBD2	TRBV4-3	TRBJ2-1	CASSRAWLAGGPSEQFF
NA	TRBV7-8	TRBJ2-7	CASSYGDYEQYF
NA	TRBV7-2	TRBJ2-2	CASSFPRLTGELFF
NA	TRBV28	TRBJ2-5	CASSPLGSNKETQYF
TRBD1	TRBV28	TRBJ1-2	CASRPRDRAYTF
NA	TRBV6-5	TRBJ1-5	CASRLSGEAGQPQHF
NA	TRBV7-6	TRBJ2-1	CASSLAGRYNEQFF
NA	TRBV7-6	TRBJ1-5	CASSLTDDQPQHF
NA	TRBV5-1	TRBJ2-3	CASSLTGTPSTDTQYF
NA	TRBV27	TRBJ2-2	CASSLSRGSGELFF